This TCR beta chain originates from a study of T cell responses to AZD1222 COVID-19 vaccine. To note about this clone: Its cognate antigen is unknown.

Germline V lookup: CDR1 SGDLS, CDR2 YYNGEE. The V end lost 0 bases, the J end lost 6 bases, and 13 bases lay between the germline ends. The CDR3 runs 15 residues. General observations from the study: Females made up more of the donors, who were largely white British, and clonal diversity may have come out too low. Within unmutated variant regions lay the reported targets of nearly half of spike-specific TCRs. Breadth and depth of Spike-specific TCRs rose after two AZD1222 doses.

Assay used: immunoSEQ multiplex PCR; TCRdb lists only in-frame clones, some missing. The table records some 120,000 clones, about 88% of them present only once. This chain connects TRBV9 to TRBJ2-1, with D possibly being TRBD1 (5 bases). This TCR came from an adult in good health. Sequencing was performed on peripheral blood, taken on day 0 of MenACWY control vaccination. The CDR3 coding sequence is TGTGCCAGCAGCGTAGATGGGGCCCGGTTCAATGAGCAGTTCTTC. Protein product: CASSVDGARFNEQFF.